This T cell receptor beta chain was identified during a study of molecular identifiers for immune sequencing clone quantification. At least ten counts were recorded for this clonotype. Its antigen is still unknown. Sorted naive CD8 T cells were those defined as CD8+CD4-CCR7+CD45RA+. Trimming took 3 bases from V and 4 from J; bases not matched to a gene: 6. In germline, CDR1 is MGHRA, CDR2 YSYEKL. The CDR3 spans 15 residues. Study observations and caveats: In naive cells, clones above 20 RNA copies held under 1% of molecules, whereas in effector cells they held over 98%. Barcode sharing among identical TCR molecules could make large clones appear smaller.

Both previously described methods and listed TCR primers were employed to make bulk TCR libraries. TCRdb redid the calling of the PCR reads with MiXCR, one entry per CDR3 protein. The sample has 60,000 to 75,000 distinct CDR3 sequences, about a fifth seen once. This sequence originates from a human donor in good health. Some libraries in this study had Jurkat cell RNA spiked in. The V gene is TRBV4-1, the J gene TRBJ2-3; 8 bases agree with TRBD2. Material for sequencing was naive CD8+ T cells from blood, with Jurkat cell RNA spiked in. Regarding subset: FACS-sorted CD8+CD4-CCR7+CD45RA+ naive T cells. CDR3 bases: TGCGCCAGCAGCCAGGTCGGGAGGGGGTCAGATACGCAGTATTTT. This codes for CASSQVGRGSDTQYF.